These 28 T cell receptor beta chains were all obtained from the same sample, sequenced in a study of blood T cell repertoires in COVID-19 (dated by TCRdb to about 2020). Library preparation employed the immunoSEQ multiplex PCR assay. Entries here come from immuneACCESS through TCRdb and include only in-frame sequences with V and J called. Some clones fail to appear in such tables; in the studies checked, an unresolved V gene covers under half of the shortfall, and the cause of the remainder is unknown. The sample records some 87,000 clones, 70% to 85% of which are singletons. The ten largest make up 24% of the sample. The specimen sequenced was peripheral blood. All receptors derive from a human donor in a cohort sampled during active COVID-19.

The gene calls are TRBV4-1 and TRBJ2-5; TRBD2 aligns across 8 bases. The ends lost 6 bases at V and 7 bases at J; junction bases unmatched: 19. CDR3 size: 17 residues. From germline, CDR1 is MGHRA and CDR2 YSYEKL. The CDR3 loop reads CASSLFVPGGPPATQYF. The CDR3 coding sequence is TGCGCCAGCAGTCTGTTCGTCCCGGGAGGGCCTCCCGCGACCCAGTACTTC.

This clone has more than one count but fewer than ten. The chain couples TRBV6-6 to TRBJ1-3; TRBD1 aligns across 9 bases. The junction had 11 bases not matched to a gene; V was cut back by 5 bases and J by 0 bases. CDR1 MNHNY and CDR2 SVGAGI come from the germline V gene (reference sequence). This CDR3 has 18 residues. CDR3 nucleotide sequence: TGTGCCAGCAGTCCGGACAGGGGCCGGCGGACCTCTGGAAACACCATATATTTT. It translates to CASSPDRGRRTSGNTIYF.

This clone has a single count. The V and J genes are TRBV5-1 and TRBJ2-7, with TRBD1 matching over 8 bases. The CDR3 length is 15 residues. Germline CDR1 is SGHRS and CDR2 is YFSETQ. V gave up 2 bases and J gave up 4 bases; unmatched junction bases: 8. This chain's CDR3 is CASSFQGASNYEQYF. DNA for the CDR3: TGCGCCAGCAGCTTTCAGGGGGCATCGAATTACGAGCAGTACTTC.

The J gene is TRBJ2-3, the V gene TRBV19; 7 nucleotides match TRBD2. CDR1 and CDR2 from the germline V gene are LNHDA and SQIVND (reference sequence). With V trimmed by 3 bases and J by 1 base, 1 base remained unmatched. The CDR3 loop spans 14 amino acids. The CDR3 nucleotides read TGTGCCAGTAGTATGCTAGCGGGCACAGATACGCAGTATTTT. Translation: CASSMLAGTDTQYF.

The J gene is TRBJ2-2, the V gene TRBV29-1; 9 nucleotides line up with TRBD1. The germline V gene has CDR1 SQVTM and CDR2 ANQGSEA. The CDR3 is 13 residues long. J lost 5 bases, V lost 8 bases, and 6 bases had no gene match. Written as DNA, the CDR3 is TGCAGCACCTGGGACAGGGTGACCGGGGAGCTGTTTTTT. Translation gives CSTWDRVTGELFF.

The CDR3, as DNA: TGTGCCAGCAGTTCCCGACAGGGGGCAAACTATGGCTACACCTTC. This gives the protein CASSSRQGANYGYTF. The rearrangement joins TRBV6-5 to TRBJ1-2, with 10 bases fitting TRBD1. Germline lookup yields CDR1 MNHEY and CDR2 SVGAGI. The CDR3 contains 15 residues. Unmatched junction bases numbered 4, after V lost 4 bases and J lost 2 bases.

V is TRBV2 and J is TRBJ2-5; TRBD1 agrees at 11 bases. The V gene's germline CDR1 is SNHLY and CDR2 FYNNEI. V trimming: 11 bases; J trimming: 5 bases; junction bases outside the gene matches: 10. The CDR3 is made up of 14 amino acids. DNA for the CDR3: TGTGCCGGAAATGGACAGGGGGCGGGGGAGACCCAGTACTTC. It is translated as CAGNGQGAGETQYF.

This clone was picked up a small number of times. The genes are TRBV18 and TRBJ1-1, with 7 bases matching TRBD1. There are 14 residues in the CDR3. J lost 3 bases, V lost 3 bases, and 4 bases had no gene match. Germline CDR1 KGHSH, CDR2 LQKENI. CDR3 in amino acids: CASSPRDSYTEAFF. In nucleotides, the CDR3 is TGTGCCAGCTCACCTCGGGACAGTTACACTGAAGCTTTCTTT. Full variable domain (outside the CDR3, taken from reference TRBV18 and TRBJ1-1): NAGVMQNPRHLVRRRGQEARLRCSPMKGHSHVYWYRQLPEEGLKFMVYLQKENIIDESGMPKERFSAEFPKEGPSILRIQQVVRGDSAAYFCASSPRDSYTEAFFGQGTRLTVV.

The rearrangement uses TRBV29-1 and TRBJ1-1; 9 nucleotides agree with TRBD1. Germline CDR1 and CDR2: SQVTM and ANQGSEA. CDR3 size: 14 residues. V gave up 7 bases and J gave up 2 bases; unmatched junction bases: 8. CDR3 bases: TGCAGCGCCGAACCGGGACAGGGAAACACTGAAGCTTTCTTT. Residues: CSAEPGQGNTEAFF.

The chain carries TRBV5-4 and TRBJ2-2, with 9 positions matching TRBD2. Germline loops: CDR1 SGHNT, CDR2 YYREEE (reference sequence). This CDR3 comprises 16 residues. After removal of 5 bases from V and 4 bases from J, the junction contained 9 bases not matched to a gene. As DNA, the CDR3 is TGTGCCAGCAGGGGAGGGCAACTAGCGGGCACCGGGGAGCTGTTTTTT. It yields the protein CASRGGQLAGTGELFF. Full variable domain (remainder filled in from reference TRBV5-4 and TRBJ2-2): ETGVTQSPTHLIKTRGQQVTLRCSSQSGHNTVSWYQQALGQGPQFIFQYYREEENGRGNFPPRFSGLQFPNYSSELNVNALELDDSALYLCASRGGQLAGTGELFFGEGSRLTVL.

The chain couples TRBV4-1 to TRBJ2-2; 8 nucleotides align to TRBD1. Germline trimming cut 5 bases from V and 3 bases from J; bases unmatched to any gene: 5. The CDR3 has 15 amino acids. Germline CDR1 reads MGHRA; CDR2 reads YSYEKL. CDR3 region: CASSAQQGDTGELFF. The CDR3 nucleotides read TGCGCCAGCAGCGCACAACAGGGGGACACCGGGGAGCTGTTTTTT.

The V and J genes are TRBV11-3 and TRBJ2-1, with TRBD1 as a possible D gene (6 bases). Trimming stripped 5 bases from V and 12 bases from J, with 20 bases between. CDR1 is SGHNT, CDR2 YENEEA, per germline. The CDR3 sequence is 14 residues long. The CDR3 DNA reads as TGTGCCAGCAGCCAGGGTACAGGTGAGACAGGGCAGTTCTTC. This sequence encodes CASSQGTGETGQFF.

The genes are TRBV5-4 and TRBJ2-5; 9 bases are shared with TRBD1. The CDR3 contains 20 residues. The J segment lost 2 bases and the V segment lost 4 bases, leaving 21 bases of the junction unmatched. Germline V gene sequence: CDR1 SGHNT, CDR2 YYREEE (reference sequence). In DNA, the CDR3 is TGTGCCAGCAGCGCGGGAATCAGCCGGGACAGGGTGAATATGCAAGAGACCCAGTACTTC. Amino acids: CASSAGISRDRVNMQETQYF.

The V call is TRBV10-3, the J call TRBJ1-2; 7 positions match TRBD1. Germline CDR1 reads ENHRY; CDR2 reads SYGVKD. With 10 bases clipped from V and 4 bases from J, the junction kept 9 bases outside the gene matches. The CDR3 runs 13 residues. Here the CDR3 reads CATTRDSLYGYTF. As DNA, the CDR3 is TGTGCCACCACTCGGGACAGCCTCTATGGCTACACCTTC.

The sample holds one count of this clone. The chain recombines TRBV2 with TRBJ2-1, with 12 nucleotides matching TRBD2. CDR1 is SNHLY and CDR2 is FYNNEI in the germline V gene. The CDR3 is 15 amino acids. J was trimmed by 4 bases and V by 6 bases; bases with no gene match: 4. In DNA form, the CDR3 reads TGTGCCAGCAGGGAGACTAGCGGGGGATACAATGAGCAGTTCTTC. Amino acids: CASRETSGGYNEQFF.

This chain connects TRBV20-1 to TRBJ1-6; 9 nucleotides match TRBD1. With 3 bases clipped from V and 9 bases from J, the junction kept 9 bases outside the gene matches. The CDR3 sequence is 15 residues long. Germline V lookup: CDR1 DFQATT, CDR2 SNEGSKA (reference sequence). CDR3 protein: CSASPYGTGSSPLHF. In DNA form, the CDR3 reads TGCAGTGCTAGTCCTTATGGGACAGGGTCTTCACCCCTCCACTTT.

This chain links TRBV27 with TRBJ2-2; a possible D gene is TRBD2 (6 bases). The CDR3 spans 16 residues. Deletions cut 5 bases from V and 4 bases from J, with 17 bases between. The germline gives CDR1 MNHEY, CDR2 SMNVEV (reference sequence). The CDR3 spells CASSTTSYGGTGELFF. In nucleotides, the CDR3 is TGTGCCAGCAGTACAACTAGCTACGGGGGCACCGGGGAGCTGTTTTTT.

The CDR3 loop is CASSARTSGSVDTQYF. The CDR3 DNA reads TGTGCCAGCAGCGCCCGGACTAGCGGGAGCGTAGATACGCAGTATTTT. The chain couples TRBV4-2 to TRBJ2-3, with 13 bases lining up with TRBD2. V lost 5 bases, J lost 5 bases, and 7 bases stayed unmatched. The CDR3 runs 16 residues. The V gene's germline CDR1 is LGHNA and CDR2 YNFKEQ.

The rearrangement joins TRBV2 to TRBJ2-7; a weak D match, TRBD1 (5 bases). Germline CDR1 and CDR2: SNHLY and FYNNEI. The CDR3 loop spans 20 amino acids. The V end was cut by 5 bases, the J end by 4 bases, with 33 bases between. This CDR3 is CASSQGVTPSGSLRNYEQYF. In nucleotides, the CDR3 is TGTGCCAGCAGTCAAGGGGTAACTCCGTCCGGTAGCCTGCGGAATTACGAGCAGTACTTC.

This clone was observed a single time. The rearrangement uses TRBV6-5 and TRBJ1-1; 9 bases are shared with TRBD1. The CDR3 consists of 15 residues. V trimming: 2 bases; J trimming: 8 bases; junction bases outside the gene matches: 9. Germline values: CDR1 MNHEY, CDR2 SVGAGI. This chain's CDR3 is CASSYQSGTGSEAFF. In DNA, the CDR3 is TGTGCCAGCAGTTACCAGTCCGGGACAGGGTCGGAAGCTTTCTTT.

This chain uses TRBV28 with TRBJ1-2, with D uncertain. V was cut by 4 bases and J by 3 bases, with 15 bases left in between. This CDR3 is 15 amino acids long. Germline V lookup: CDR1 MDHEN, CDR2 SYDVKM. CDR3 DNA sequence: TGTGCCAGCAGTTCCCCCAGAAAGACTGACTATGGCTACACCTTC. This translates into CASSSPRKTDYGYTF.

The chain uses TRBV5-1 and TRBJ2-7, with TRBD2 identical over 7 bases. Looked up from germline, CDR1 is SGHRS and CDR2 is YFSETQ. V was pared by 3 bases and J by 2 bases, with 5 bases of the junction left unmatched. This CDR3 is 14 amino acids long. Here the CDR3 reads CASSSSGTTYEQYF. CDR3 bases: TGCGCCAGCAGCTCCAGCGGGACCACCTACGAGCAGTACTTC.

The genes are TRBV5-1 and TRBJ2-1; maybe TRBD2 (6 bases). Germline V CDR1 and CDR2: SGHRS, YFSETQ. The CDR3 covers 17 residues. Trimming left V 0 bases short and J 8 bases short, with 21 bases between. The CDR3 DNA sequence: TGCGCCAGCAGCTTGGCCAGACTAGTTCCCCTGGGCGATGAGCAGTTCTTC. Encoded protein: CASSLARLVPLGDEQFF.

This sequence joins TRBV4-3 and TRBJ2-3, with D maybe TRBD2 (5 bases). CDR1 LGHNA and CDR2 YSLEER come from the germline V gene. CDR3 length: 15 amino acids. V was cut by 4 bases and J by 8 bases, with 19 bases left in between. In DNA form, the CDR3 reads TGCGCCAGCAGCCCCGAGGGTACCTTCGGTGGTACGCAGTATTTT. Residues: CASSPEGTFGGTQYF.

CDR3 amino acids: CASPHGTGHTIYF. Here the CDR3 DNA reads TGTGCCAGCCCTCACGGGACAGGGCACACCATATATTTT. The genes are TRBV5-6 and TRBJ1-3; 9 bases fit TRBD1. Germline V gives CDR1 SGHDT, CDR2 YYEEEE. With V trimmed by 7 bases and J by 8 bases, 7 bases remained unmatched. The CDR3 is 13 amino acids.

The rearrangement joins TRBV7-8 to TRBJ1-2, with D perhaps matching TRBD1 (6 bases). The CDR3 is 15 amino acids. V lost 5 bases to trimming and J lost 1 base, with 14 bases between them. Germline V gives CDR1 SGHVS, CDR2 FQNEAQ. CDR3 bases: TGTGCCAGCAGCCCCGACACAGGGATTAACTATGGCTACACCTTC. The encoded protein is CASSPDTGINYGYTF.

The chain links TRBV5-8 to TRBJ1-5, with D maybe TRBD1 (5 bases). Germline V lookup: CDR1 SGHTS, CDR2 YDEGEE. The CDR3 totals 15 residues. The ends were cut back, 2 bases at V and 7 bases at J, with 16 bases in the middle. CDR3 protein: CASSLPGSATQPQHF. The DNA of the CDR3 is TGTGCCAGCAGCTTACCAGGGTCCGCCACCCAGCCCCAGCATTTT.

This chain joins TRBV27 and TRBJ1-1, with D unresolved. This CDR3 has 13 residues. CDR1 and CDR2 (germline): MNHEY, SMNVEV (reference sequence). V was trimmed by 6 bases and J by 4 bases, leaving 12 bases between them. The CDR3 protein is CASRERTSTEAFF. In nucleotides, the CDR3 is TGTGCCAGCAGGGAACGGACTTCCACTGAAGCTTTCTTT.